This T cell receptor beta chain was obtained from a study of blood T cell repertoires in COVID-19. Study-wide context: Both acute and convalescent COVID-19 samples were obtained from the United States, Italy and Spain. T cells, B-cell-depleted T cells, or PBMCs provided the cDNA or gDNA that served as material.

Enrolled during active infection, Seattle patients were then followed longitudinally. Profiled with immunoSEQ multiplex PCR; TCRdb holds only in-frame clones, not every one. Of around 84,000 clones in the sample, around 82% were seen once. CDR1 SGHRS and CDR2 YFSETQ come from the germline V gene. CDR3 length: 14 amino acids. With 4 bases removed from V and 8 bases from J, the gap between germline ends came to 18 bases. This rearrangement joins TRBV5-1 to TRBJ1-2, with D uncertain. The sequenced sample consisted of peripheral blood. This receptor was taken from a man between 60 and 75 years old with COVID-19, enrolled during active disease. The CDR3 DNA sequence: TGCGCCAGCAGCCTGGACGTAACCTTGGGCGGCTACACCTTC. Protein product: CASSLDVTLGGYTF.